This T cell receptor (beta chain) was identified during a study of technical replicates of blood from a few donors. Data came from immunoSEQ multiplex PCR; TCRdb stores just in-frame clones and leaves some out. Of around 76,000 clones listed, around nine tenths are singletons. CDR1 and CDR2 (germline): SGHRS, YFSETQ. V was pared by 0 bases and J by 11 bases, with 5 bases of the junction left unmatched. CDR3 size: 14 residues. The gene calls are TRBV5-1 and TRBJ1-6, with 7 bases lining up with TRBD1. Sequencing input: T cells isolated from PBMCs. The sequence was obtained from a human donor in good health. The CDR3 coding sequence is TGCGCCAGCAGCTTGGAAGGGACAGAGGCACCCCTCCACTTT. This sequence encodes CASSLEGTEAPLHF.